The text below deals with one TCR beta chain. Its specificity is unknown. The primer mix had 52 TRBV and 13 TRBJ primers. Sequencing used immunoSEQ multiplex PCR; TCRdb keeps in-frame clones, though not all of them. The top ten hold around 30% of the sample, which has 17,000 or so clones, roughly nine tenths seen once. This entry is derived from a study of regulatory T cells. Study-level points and caveats: Patient repertoires had restricted TRB V-J pairs and skewed V and J usage, most in Tregs.

All CD3G-deficient patients showed autoimmunity, more severe in two. At testing, patients were 2 to 39 years old, with reduced naive and increased memory T-cell proportions. Per germline, CDR1 SGHVS and CDR2 FQNEAQ. The CDR3 is 17 residues long. V was trimmed by 2 bases and J by 0 bases, leaving 16 bases between them. V is TRBV7-8 and J is TRBJ1-1; tentatively, D is TRBD1 (5 bases). The receptor comes from a person aged 18 to 30 with CD3G deficiency. The specimen was CD8+ T cells sorted from blood. The CDR3 DNA reads TGTGCCAGCAGCTTACGCCAGGGAGTTGGGGTGAACACTGAAGCTTTCTTT. This gives the protein CASSLRQGVGVNTEAFF.